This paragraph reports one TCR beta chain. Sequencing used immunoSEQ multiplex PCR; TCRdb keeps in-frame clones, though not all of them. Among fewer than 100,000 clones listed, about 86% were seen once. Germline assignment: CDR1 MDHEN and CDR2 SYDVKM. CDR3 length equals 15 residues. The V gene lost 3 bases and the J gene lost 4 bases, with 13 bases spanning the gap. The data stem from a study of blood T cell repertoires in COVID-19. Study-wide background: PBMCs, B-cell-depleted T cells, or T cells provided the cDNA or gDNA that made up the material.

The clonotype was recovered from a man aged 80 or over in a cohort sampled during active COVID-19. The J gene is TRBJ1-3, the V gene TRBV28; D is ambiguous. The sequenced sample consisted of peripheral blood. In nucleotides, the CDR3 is TGTGCCAGCAGTTTCAGTACCTTGGCAGGAAACACCATATATTTT. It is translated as CASSFSTLAGNTIYF.